This T cell receptor beta chain is from a study of response to subunit inactivated influenza vaccine. MiXCR was run by TCRdb on the RT-PCR reads, yielding one entry per CDR3 protein. The sample holds around 530,000 distinct CDR3 sequences, 15% to 20% seen once. Per germline, CDR1 SGHRS and CDR2 YFSETQ. The CDR3 extends over 15 amino acids. V shed 2 bases and J shed 3 bases, with 14 bases lying between them. There are a few counts of this clonotype. Its target is not known. Overall study results and limits: It was suggested by the authors that few new T cells are recruited by each seasonal influenza vaccination.

The chain joins TRBV5-1 to TRBJ1-2; possibly TRBD1 for D (5 bases). The source of this sequence is a man between 45 and 75 years old who received an inactivated influenza vaccine. The sample was CD4+ T cells sorted from PBMCs, taken roughly 24 months after vaccination. CDR3 DNA: TGCGCCAGCAGCTTCGGGACCCTAAAATACTATGGCTACACCTTC. This translates into CASSFGTLKYYGYTF.